Below, 27 T cell receptor beta chains from the same sample are listed, as sequenced in a study of breast tumors, draining lymph nodes, adjacent tissues. The lymph nodes were axillary draining lymph nodes from breast cancer patients. TCRdb called the multiplex PCR reads again in MiXCR, with one record for every CDR3 protein. The sample shows roughly 130,000 distinct CDR3 sequences, 20% of them seen only once. Source material: axillary lymph node tissue. These receptors were collected from a female donor with breast cancer. Some clones in this sample may be carry-over from other donors' samples.

With regard to this clonotype: It is likely a read error, because the conserved phenylalanine at the end of the CDR3 is missing. The genes are TRBV5-4 and TRBJ2-5, with D possibly being TRBD1 (6 bases). V was cut by 3 bases and J by 1 base, with 10 bases left in between. CDR3 size: 14 residues. Germline values: CDR1 SGHNT, CDR2 YYREEE (reference sequence). The DNA for the CDR3 is TGTGCCAGCAGCTCTGGACAGACCCAAGAGACCCAGTACATC. It specifies CASSSGQTQETQYI.

This clonotype has a count of ten or more. The chain employs TRBV20-1 and TRBJ2-3; D is possibly TRBD1 or TRBD2 (6 bases each). Germline V lookup: CDR1 DFQATT, CDR2 SNEGSKA (reference sequence). The CDR3 loop spans 16 amino acids. V lost 1 base to trimming and J lost 3 bases, with 17 bases between them. The CDR3 is CSARVWGALVTDTQYF. CDR3 coding DNA: TGCAGTGCTAGAGTTTGGGGGGCGCTTGTTACAGATACGCAGTATTTT.

The table lists this clonotype with many counts. J is TRBJ1-4 and V is TRBV24-1, with D hard to call. Germline assignment: CDR1 KGHDR and CDR2 SFDVKD. This CDR3 has 15 residues. V lost 1 base and J lost 7, with 12 bases in between. In DNA, the CDR3 is TGTGCCACCAGTGATTTCGGCCGATGGGTTGAAAAACTGTTTTTT. Translating gives CATSDFGRWVEKLFF.

This clonotype was seen only a few times. The chain is built from TRBV19 and TRBJ1-5, with 7 bases lining up with TRBD1. The V gene end was trimmed by 4 bases and the J gene end by 4 bases; junction bases not matched to a gene: 7. Germline V gives CDR1 LNHDA, CDR2 SQIVND (reference sequence). The CDR3 covers 15 residues. This chain's CDR3 is CASSRQDRLNQPQHF. Written as DNA, the CDR3 is TGTGCCAGTAGTAGACAGGACAGGCTGAATCAGCCCCAGCATTTT.

This clonotype was counted many times. V and J are TRBV19 and TRBJ2-2, with a tentative D call TRBD1 (6 bases). V lost 5 bases to trimming and J lost 2 bases, with 21 bases between them. CDR1 is LNHDA, CDR2 SQIVND, per germline (reference sequence). The CDR3 loop spans 18 amino acids. Written as DNA, the CDR3 is TGTGCCAGTAGTTTACCTTTCTCGACAGGCCCAAACACCGGGGAGCTGTTTTTT. Translation gives CASSLPFSTGPNTGELFF.

This clonotype was counted between two and nine times. The chain combines TRBV27 with TRBJ2-1; 8 nucleotides line up with TRBD2. With V trimmed by 5 bases and J by 9 bases, 12 bases remained unmatched. CDR3 length: 15 residues. In germline, CDR1 is MNHEY, CDR2 SMNVEV (reference sequence). The chain's CDR3 is CASSRSSGGPGEQFF. DNA of the CDR3: TGTGCCAGCAGTAGATCCTCGGGGGGGCCAGGTGAGCAGTTCTTC.

This clonotype showed up just a few times. CDR3 DNA sequence: TGTGCCAGCAGTCTTTCTCCGGGTCCCAACACCGGGGAGCTGTTTTTT. Its protein is CASSLSPGPNTGELFF. V and J are TRBV28 and TRBJ2-2; D is unclear. This CDR3 region has 16 residues. Germline V gives CDR1 MDHEN, CDR2 SYDVKM. V shed 5 bases and J shed 2 bases, with 15 bases lying between them.

Points on this clonotype: This may arise from a read error, as a much more abundant clone is one base away. V gene TRBV18 combines with J gene TRBJ1-6; D uncertain. The V gene's germline CDR1 is KGHSH and CDR2 LQKENI. The CDR3 spans 16 residues. The CDR3 nucleotides read TGTGCCGGCTCACCAGGACGAGTAGGGCATAATTCACCCCTCCACTTT. Translating it yields CAGSPGRVGHNSPLHF.

This clonotype showed up many times. The rearrangement joins TRBV20-1 to TRBJ2-7; no reliable D call. The V gene lost 0 bases and the J gene lost 3 bases, with 12 bases spanning the gap. The germline gives CDR1 DFQATT, CDR2 SNEGSKA (reference sequence). The CDR3 contains 14 residues. Here the CDR3 reads CSARDDADLYEQYF. As DNA, the CDR3 is TGCAGTGCTAGAGATGACGCCGATCTCTACGAGCAGTACTTC.

This clonotype occurred many times. The chain recombines TRBV12-3 or TRBV12-4 with TRBJ2-7; unclear D gene. Trimming stripped 5 bases from V and 1 base from J, with 9 bases between. This CDR3 is built from 13 residues. DNA of the CDR3: TGTGCCAGCAGTCGGACCGAGTCCTACGAGCAGTACTTC. Protein: CASSRTESYEQYF.

For this clonotype: A much larger clone sits a single nucleotide away, making a read error possible. The chain employs TRBV27 and TRBJ2-7; 9 bases match TRBD1. This CDR3 has 16 residues. Germline CDR1 and CDR2: MNHEY and SMNVEV (reference sequence). Here the CDR3 DNA reads TGTGCCAGCAGTACTACTACAGGGGGCGTCTACTACGAGCAGTCCTTC. Translated: CASSTTTGGVYYEQSF.

This clonotype was seen at least ten times. The rearrangement joins TRBV5-1 to TRBJ2-2, with unresolved D. The CDR3 runs to 15 residues. Germline V gives CDR1 SGHRS, CDR2 YFSETQ. Trimming took off 2 bases at V and 1 base at J, with 9 bases between the two ends. CDR3: CASSLSLENTGELFF. For the CDR3, the DNA is TGCGCCAGCAGCTTATCTCTAGAGAACACCGGGGAGCTGTTTTTT.

This clonotype was observed at least ten times. V gene TRBV9 combines with J gene TRBJ2-1; TRBD2 matches 9 bases. Unmatched junction bases numbered 10, after V lost 3 bases and J lost 6 bases. Germline V lookup: CDR1 SGDLS, CDR2 YYNGEE. The CDR3 extends over 16 amino acids. The CDR3 DNA follows: TGTGCCAGCAGCGGCTCCAGCGGGAGGCTTCTCAATGAGCAGTTCTTC. The encoded protein is CASSGSSGRLLNEQFF.

This clonotype was counted between two and nine times. The chain has TRBV4-2 and TRBJ2-4, with TRBD2 as a possible D gene (7 bases). This CDR3 region has 17 residues. Between the trimmed V and J ends, which lost 1 base and 6 bases, there was a span of 19 bases. CDR1 LGHNA and CDR2 YNFKEQ come from the germline V gene. The CDR3 loop reads CASSQVPQGSGGNIQYF. DNA of the CDR3: TGTGCCAGCAGCCAAGTCCCCCAGGGGTCGGGAGGAAACATTCAGTACTTC.

This clonotype occurred many times. The chain links TRBV9 to TRBJ2-1; TRBD2 aligns across 9 bases. The CDR3 spans 16 residues. With V trimmed by 3 bases and J by 7 bases, 11 bases remained unmatched. Germline CDR1 SGDLS, CDR2 YYNGEE. This CDR3 reads CASSAVFRGRGNEQFF. CDR3 bases: TGTGCCAGCAGCGCCGTCTTCCGCGGGAGGGGGAATGAGCAGTTCTTC.

This clonotype was recorded at least ten times. This chain connects TRBV5-1 to TRBJ2-7; D may match TRBD1 or TRBD2 (5 bases each). This CDR3 comprises 14 residues. Germline V gene data show CDR1 as SGHRS and CDR2 as YFSETQ. Trimming took off 0 bases at V and 10 bases at J, with 17 bases between the two ends. The CDR3: CASSLGTGTDIQYF. Here the CDR3 DNA reads TGCGCCAGCAGCTTGGGAACCGGGACGGACATCCAGTACTTC.

The chain carries TRBV3-1 and TRBJ1-4; D gene uncertain. Germline CDR1 LGHDT, CDR2 YNNKEL (reference sequence). V lost 1 base and J lost 3, with 9 bases in between. The CDR3 contains 15 residues. The CDR3 DNA follows: TGTGCCAGCAGCCAAGTTCCTGCCTCTAATGAAAAACTGTTTTTT. This gives the protein CASSQVPASNEKLFF. Based on the CDR3 plus reference TRBV3-1 and TRBJ1-4, the full variable domain is DTAVSQTPKYLVTQMGNDKSIKCEQNLGHDTMYWYKQDSKKFLKIMFSYNNKELIINETVPNRFSPKSPDKAHLNLHINSLELGDSAVYFCASSQVPASNEKLFFGSGTQLSVL.

The chain combines TRBV9 with TRBJ2-5; 11 bases line up with TRBD2. The CDR3 is 16 residues long. Trimming at V came to 2 bases and at J to 3 bases, leaving 6 bases not matched to a gene. Germline V gene data show CDR1 as SGDLS and CDR2 as YYNGEE. CDR3 DNA: TGTGCCAGCAGCGTGGGGGCTAGCGGGGGGAAAGAGACCCAGTACTTC. Protein: CASSVGASGGKETQYF. Using reference TRBV9 and TRBJ2-5 for the parts outside the CDR3, the full variable domain is DSGVTQTPKHLITATGQRVTLRCSPRSGDLSVYWYQQSLDQGLQFLIQYYNGEERAKGNILERFSAQQFPDLHSELNLSSLELGDSALYFCASSVGASGGKETQYFGPGTRLLVL.

The gene calls are TRBV6-1 and TRBJ1-5; the D gene is possibly TRBD1 (6 bases). Per germline, CDR1 MNHNS and CDR2 SASEGT. The CDR3 has 15 amino acids. With 5 bases removed from V and 3 bases from J, the gap between germline ends came to 14 bases. DNA for the CDR3: TGTGCCAGCAGTCTCTTGCGGACAGTCAATCAGCCCCAGCATTTT. As protein: CASSLLRTVNQPQHF.

This clonotype was detected many times. The gene calls are TRBV7-3 and TRBJ2-5, with D possibly matching TRBD2 (6 bases). The CDR3 contains 13 residues. Trimming took off 5 bases at V and 1 base at J, with 8 bases between the two ends. Germline V lookup: CDR1 SGHTA, CDR2 FQGTGA. This chain's CDR3 is CASSPGGQETQYF. The DNA for the CDR3 is TGTGCCAGCAGCCCCGGGGGCCAAGAGACCCAGTACTTC.

This clonotype was counted many times. The chain links TRBV24-1 to TRBJ2-3; weak D call: TRBD2 (5 bases). The CDR3 covers 12 residues. The germline gives CDR1 KGHDR, CDR2 SFDVKD. Trimming took 3 bases from V and 6 from J, leaving 6 bases between them. Here the CDR3 DNA reads TGTGCCACCAGTGATCCTAGCGATACGCAGTATTTT. This codes for CATSDPSDTQYF.

This clonotype was picked up many times. The rearrangement links TRBV3-1 to TRBJ1-2; D may be TRBD1 (5 bases). Germline CDR1 LGHDT, CDR2 YNNKEL (reference sequence). V was pared by 0 bases and J by 8 bases, with 7 bases between. The CDR3 sequence is 12 residues long. The CDR3 region is CASSQDYRGYTF. The CDR3 DNA sequence: TGTGCCAGCAGCCAAGACTACAGGGGCTACACCTTC.

This clonotype was seen at least ten times. At one end the junction does not follow the germline gene, possibly because of a read error. The genes are TRBV5-4 and TRBJ2-7, with D hard to call. Germline V gives CDR1 SGHNT, CDR2 YYREEE (reference sequence). The length of the CDR3 is 15 residues. The CDR3, as DNA: TGTGCCAGCACCTTGCACCCGGACGCTGCCTACGAGCAGTACTTC. The encoded protein is CASTLHPDAAYEQYF.

In regard to this clonotype: A much more abundant neighbour one base away suggests this may be a read error. Given the absence of the conserved phenylalanine or tryptophan at the CDR3 end, a read error is likely. This chain connects TRBV12-3 or TRBV12-4 to TRBJ2-7; D is unresolved. CDR3 length equals 12 residues. V lost 3 bases and J 4 bases, leaving 7 bases between the germline ends. This CDR3 is CASSLRIYEQYL. The CDR3 region has the DNA TGTGCCAGCAGTTTGAGGATTTACGAGCAGTACCTC.

This clonotype was counted ten times or more. The V gene is TRBV7-9, the J gene TRBJ2-2; weak D call: TRBD2 (6 bases). The germline V gene encodes CDR1 SEHNR and CDR2 FQNEAQ (reference sequence). The V gene lost 4 bases and the J gene lost 4 bases, with 13 bases spanning the gap. The CDR3 is made up of 15 amino acids. In nucleotides, the CDR3 is TGTGCCAGCAGCTCAGGACTATGGGGCACCGGGGAGCTGTTTTTT. This codes for CASSSGLWGTGELFF.

The rearrangement joins TRBV6-1 to TRBJ2-7; TRBD1 matches at 8 bases. The CDR3 runs to 15 residues. Germline-derived CDR1 and CDR2 are MNHNS and SASEGT. J gave up 6 bases and V 1 base, and 8 bases lay outside the gene matches. The CDR3 is CASSEVGTGFREQYF. CDR3 nucleotide sequence: TGTGCCAGCAGTGAAGTAGGGACAGGCTTCCGCGAGCAGTACTTC.

Points on this clonotype: Just one base apart from a much larger clone, this may be a read error. No conserved phenylalanine or tryptophan is present at the end of the CDR3, so a read error is the likely explanation. The CDR3 DNA is TGTGCCATCACAAGGGGGACTAGCGGGAGCTACGAGCAGTACCTC. Amino acid sequence: CAITRGTSGSYEQYL. The genes are TRBV10-3 and TRBJ2-7, with 14 nucleotides matching TRBD2. V shed 7 bases, J shed 3 bases, and the junction held 5 bases outside the gene matches. The CDR3 runs 15 residues. Germline V gene data show CDR1 as ENHRY and CDR2 as SYGVKD.